Listed below are T cell receptor beta chains from one sample, sequenced in a study of blood T cell repertoires in COVID-19. The data were produced by immunoSEQ multiplex PCR, yet TCRdb's version contains in-frame clones alone and is incomplete. The repertoire holds 65,000 or so clones, with about nine tenths as singletons. Sequencing was done on a sample of peripheral blood. These receptor sequences come from a human donor with acute or convalescent COVID-19. The donor label of this sample is uncertain. CDR3s include the opening cysteine and the closing phenylalanine or tryptophan. D genes are given only for firm matches. Not all rows give a size; the values are once, few, many and, for expanded clones, a class.

>TRBV9|TRBJ1-2|TRBD1|-
TGTGCCAGCAGCGTAGGGCTGGCGGGACAGGGCCTTAACTATGGCTACACCTTC
CASSVGLAGQGLNYGYTF
>TRBV3-1/TRBV3-2|TRBJ1-1|-|-
TGTGCCAGCAGCCAAGATTCGAGCGGGAGGGCTGAAGCTTTCTTT
CASSQDSSGRAEAFF
>TRBV29-1|TRBJ1-4|TRBD1|-
TGCAGCGTTACTTACTACCGGGACAGGGGGCGGGCAGTTAATGAAAAACTGTTTTTT
CSVTYYRDRGRAVNEKLFF
>TRBV19|TRBJ2-3|TRBD2|-
TGTGCCAGTAGTATTTACGCTAGCGGGGGCCGCACAGATACGCAGTATTTT
CASSIYASGGRTDTQYF
>TRBV3-1/TRBV3-2|TRBJ2-1|TRBD2|few
TGTGCCAGCAGCGCTGGGACTAGCGGGTCCTACAATGAGCAGTTCTTC
CASSAGTSGSYNEQFF
>TRBV5-1|TRBJ1-6|TRBD1|few
TGCGCCAGCAGCTTAAGTTCGACAGGGGCGAATTCACCCCTCCACTTT
CASSLSSTGANSPLHF
>TRBV7-9|TRBJ2-1|TRBD2|-
TGTGCCAGCAGCCCCCATTTACTAGCGGGGGGGAAAAATGAGCAGTTCTTC
CASSPHLLAGGKNEQFF
>TRBV14|TRBJ2-2|TRBD2|-
TGTGCCAGCAGCCACATAGCGGGCCACACCGGGGAGCTGTTTTTT
CASSHIAGHTGELFF
>TRBV11-2|TRBJ1-2|TRBD1|-
TGTGCCAGCAGCTCGACAGGGCCCTATGGCTACACCTTC
CASSSTGPYGYTF
>TRBV9|TRBJ2-1|TRBD2|-
TGTGCCAGCGGGGCGAAGCGGGAGGGCGACTATGAGCAGTTCTTC
CASGAKREGDYEQFF
>TRBV7-8|TRBJ1-2|-|-
TGTGCCAGCAGCTCCGGGGAAAACAGGGAAAGTGGCTACACCTTC
CASSSGENRESGYTF
>TRBV10-2|TRBJ2-3|-|-
TGCGCCAGCAGTGAATCCAGGGGAGCTGGAGATACGCAGTATTTT
CASSESRGAGDTQYF
>TRBV3-1/TRBV3-2|TRBJ2-5|TRBD1|-
TGTGCCAGCAGCCTCCGGGACAGGGGGGAGAGGGAGACCCAGTACTTC
CASSLRDRGERETQYF
>TRBV11-3|TRBJ1-1|TRBD1|-
TGTGCCAGCAGCTTGGACAGGGAAAAAGCTTTCTTT
CASSLDREKAFF
>TRBV6-1|TRBJ1-5|-|-
TGTGCCAGCAGTGAATACACGCGCAATCAGCCCCAGCATTTT
CASSEYTRNQPQHF
>TRBV5-5|TRBJ1-2|-|-
TGTGCCAGCAGCTTGGACAGCCTTAACTATGGCTACACCTTC
CASSLDSLNYGYTF
>TRBV15|TRBJ1-2|-|-
TGTGCCACCAGCAGAGAAAGTGACAGCTATGGCTACACCTTC
CATSRESDSYGYTF
>TRBV15|TRBJ2-7|-|-
TGTGCCACCAGCAGAGTCGGGGGTCAGACCTACGAGCAGTACTTC
CATSRVGGQTYEQYF
>TRBV28|TRBJ2-7|TRBD2|-
TGTGCCAGCAGTGACTGGACCGGGACTAGCGGCTACGAGCAGTACTTC
CASSDWTGTSGYEQYF
>TRBV2|TRBJ1-5|TRBD1|-
TGTGCCAGCAGTACCGACAGGGGCAATCAGCCCCAGCATTTT
CASSTDRGNQPQHF
>TRBV5-1|TRBJ2-3|-|once
TGCGCCAGCAGCTTGGGTACGGGGGGCACAGATACGCAGTATTTT
CASSLGTGGTDTQYF
>TRBV11-2|TRBJ2-1|-|-
TGTGCCAGCAGCGTGTACAGGGTGATCTCCTACAATGAGCAGTTCTTC
CASSVYRVISYNEQFF
>TRBV2|TRBJ1-5|-|-
TGTGCCAGCAGTCCCCAGGGGCTAATTCAGCCCCAGCATTTT
CASSPQGLIQPQHF
>TRBV5-4|TRBJ2-3|TRBD2|-
TGTGCCAGCAGCGCGGAGTGGACTAGCGCGGATACGCAGTATTTT
CASSAEWTSADTQYF
>TRBV30|TRBJ2-7|-|-
TGTGCCTGGAGTGTATCCGGGAGTGGCGAGCAGTACTTC
CAWSVSGSGEQYF
>TRBV3-1/TRBV3-2|TRBJ1-6|TRBD1|-
TGTGCCAGCGGCGGGACAGGGCCCTCCTATAATTCACCCCTCCACTTT
CASGGTGPSYNSPLHF
>TRBV11-2|TRBJ1-1|-|-
TGTGCCAGCAGCTTAGTTCCGGGTAGTTATACTGAAGCTTTCTTT
CASSLVPGSYTEAFF
>TRBV3-1/TRBV3-2|TRBJ2-1|-|-
TGTGCCAGCAGCCAAGATAGGGCGGGGTACAATGAGCAGTTCTTC
CASSQDRAGYNEQFF
>TRBV10-3|TRBJ1-5|TRBD1|-
TGTGCCGCCGGGACAGGGGATAGCAATCAGCCCCAGCATTTT
CAAGTGDSNQPQHF
>TRBV30|TRBJ1-2|-|-
TGTGCCTGGATTCACCCTCCGGGAGAGGATGGCTACACCTTC
CAWIHPPGEDGYTF
>TRBV5-1|TRBJ1-1|TRBD1|-
TGCGCCAGCAGCGAACAGGGGTCGAACACTGAAGCTTTCTTT
CASSEQGSNTEAFF